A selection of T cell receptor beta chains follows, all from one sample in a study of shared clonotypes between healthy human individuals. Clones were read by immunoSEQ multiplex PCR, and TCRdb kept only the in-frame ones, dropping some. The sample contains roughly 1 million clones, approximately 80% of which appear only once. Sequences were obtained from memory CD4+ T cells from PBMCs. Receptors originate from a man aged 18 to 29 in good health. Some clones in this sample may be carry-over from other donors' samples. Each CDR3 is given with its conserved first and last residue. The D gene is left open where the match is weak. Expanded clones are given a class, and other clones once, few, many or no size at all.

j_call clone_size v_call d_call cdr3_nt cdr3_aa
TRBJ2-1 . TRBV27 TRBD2 TGTGCCAGCAGTCCCCTCGGGGGGGCGGAGCAGTTCTTC CASSPLGGAEQFF
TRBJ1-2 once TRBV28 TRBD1 TGTGCCAGCAGACCCCGGGACAGGGCTGTTTCTAACTATGGCTACACCTTC CASRPRDRAVSNYGYTF
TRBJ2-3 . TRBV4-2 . TGTGCCAGCAGTCGACGGGACGCGGGGACAGATACGCAGTATTTT CASSRRDAGTDTQYF
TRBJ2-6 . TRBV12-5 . TGTGCTAGTGGTTGCTGTGCAGGACAAAGTCGGGCCAACGTCCTGACTTTC CASGCCAGQSRANVLTF
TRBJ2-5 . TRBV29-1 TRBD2 TGCAGCGCGAGAGCGGGAGGGATTCAGGAGACCCAGTACTTC CSARAGGIQETQYF
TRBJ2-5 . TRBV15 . TGTGCCACCAGCAGAGTTCGGGAGACCCAGTACTTC CATSRVRETQYF
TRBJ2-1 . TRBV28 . TGTGCCAGCAGCCCTCCTGACTTTAGCGTGGGCAATGAGCAGTTCTTC CASSPPDFSVGNEQFF
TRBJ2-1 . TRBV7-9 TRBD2 TGTGCCAGCAGCCCCGTAGGGGGACTAGCGGGAAGCTTAGGGCATGAGCAGTTCTTC CASSPVGGLAGSLGHEQFF
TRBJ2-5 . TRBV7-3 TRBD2 TGTGCCAGCCGCCGGGACTACAAGTACTTC CASRRDYKYF
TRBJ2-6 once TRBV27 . TGTGCCAGCAGCGACAGTTCTGGGGCCAACGTCCTGACTTTC CASSDSSGANVLTF
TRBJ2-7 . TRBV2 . TGTGCCAGCAGGGCAGGAAGAAAATACGAGCAGTACTTC CASRAGRKYEQYF
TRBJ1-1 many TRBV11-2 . TGTGCCAGCACCGCCTGGGGGGGCACTGAAGCTTTCTTT CASTAWGGTEAFF
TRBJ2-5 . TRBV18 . TGTGCCAGCTCCACCTTGGGCAACCAAGAGACCCGGTACTTC CASSTLGNQETRYF
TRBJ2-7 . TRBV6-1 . TGTGCCAGCAGTGAGATTACCTCCTACGAGCAGTACTTC CASSEITSYEQYF
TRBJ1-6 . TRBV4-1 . TGCGCCAGCAGCCAAGAACCCCGCGGGGGACCGAATAATTCACCCCTCCACTTT CASSQEPRGGPNNSPLHF
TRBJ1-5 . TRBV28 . TGTGCCAGCAGGCCGCGAGGGGCGCGGGGTCAGCCCCAGCATTTT CASRPRGARGQPQHF
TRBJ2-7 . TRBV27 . TGTGCCAGCAGCATCCGGAGAGGCGGGTACGAGCAGTACTTC CASSIRRGGYEQYF
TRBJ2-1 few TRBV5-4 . TGTGCCAGCAGCTTGGCTTCCAATGAGCAGTTCTTC CASSLASNEQFF
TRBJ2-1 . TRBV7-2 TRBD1 TGTGCCAGCAACACGTACAGGGGATTCGACAATGAGCAGTTCTTC CASNTYRGFDNEQFF
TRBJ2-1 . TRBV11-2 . TGTGCCAGCAGCTTAGTGGGGCACGGCTCCTACAATGAGCAGTTCTTC CASSLVGHGSYNEQFF
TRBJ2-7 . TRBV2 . TGTGCCAGCAGCGGTGACAGCGCCGTATCCGAGCAGTACTTC CASSGDSAVSEQYF
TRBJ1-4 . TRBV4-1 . TGCGCCAGCAGCCAAGGTGCCAGGGCGGCTGAAAAACTGTTTTTT CASSQGARAAEKLFF
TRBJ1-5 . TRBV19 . TGTGCCAGTGGACCCAAGGCGCCGGTGGGTTATAGCAATCAGCCCCAGCATTTT CASGPKAPVGYSNQPQHF
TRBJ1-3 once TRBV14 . TGTGCCAGCAGCACGACAGTGTCTGGAAACACCATATATTTT CASSTTVSGNTIYF
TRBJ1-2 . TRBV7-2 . TGTGCCAGCAGCCCCGGGCCTGTGAATGGCTACACCTTC CASSPGPVNGYTF
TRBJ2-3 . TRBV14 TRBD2 TGTGCCAGCAGCCATAGGGAGGGCACGCAGTATTTT CASSHREGTQYF
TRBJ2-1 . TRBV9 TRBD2 TGTGCCAGCAGCGTAGGGCTAGCGGGATACAATGAGCAGTTCTTC CASSVGLAGYNEQFF
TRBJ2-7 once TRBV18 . TGTGCCAGCTCACCCTCCTACAGGGCCTACGAGCAGTACTTC CASSPSYRAYEQYF
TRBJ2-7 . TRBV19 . TGTGCCAGTAGTATCGGGACCCTCCGGAACGAGCAGTACTTC CASSIGTLRNEQYF
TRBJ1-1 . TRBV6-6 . TGTGCCAGCACCGAAAGGGCAGCGATGAACACTGAAGCTTTCTTT CASTERAAMNTEAFF
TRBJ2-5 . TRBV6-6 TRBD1 TGTGCCAGCAGTTACGGACAGGGGGCTTCGGAGACCCAGTACTTC CASSYGQGASETQYF
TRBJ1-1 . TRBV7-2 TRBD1 TGTGCCAGCAGCCCAGAACAGGGGGCGATAGGTAAAGCTTTCTTT CASSPEQGAIGKAFF
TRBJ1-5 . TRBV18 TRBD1 TGTGCCAGCTCACCAGGACAGGGGACAATCTTTGGGGGCAATCAGCCCCAGCATTTT CASSPGQGTIFGGNQPQHF
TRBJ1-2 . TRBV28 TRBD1 TGTGCCAGCAGTTCAAGCCTGACAGGGACGGAAGGAGGTGGCTACACCTTC CASSSSLTGTEGGGYTF
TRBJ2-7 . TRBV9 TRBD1 TGTGCCAGCAGCGTAGCTACTCGGGACAGCGAGCAGTACTTC CASSVATRDSEQYF
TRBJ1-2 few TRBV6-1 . TGTGCCAGCAGTGATATACAGGGACGGTATGGCTACACCTTC CASSDIQGRYGYTF
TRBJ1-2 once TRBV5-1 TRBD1 TGCGCCAGCAGCTTGGGACAGGGGGATGCCTACACCTTC CASSLGQGDAYTF
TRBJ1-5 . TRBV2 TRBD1 TGTGCCAGCAGTGGATCACAGGGGGGCAATCAGCCCCAGCATTTT CASSGSQGGNQPQHF
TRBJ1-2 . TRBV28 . TGTGCCAGCAGTTCGCCGTCTGTAACCCTTGGCTACACCTTC CASSSPSVTLGYTF
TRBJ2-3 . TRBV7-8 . TGTGCCAGCAGTCAGTCGGGGAGGAGTACAGATACGCAGTATTTT CASSQSGRSTDTQYF
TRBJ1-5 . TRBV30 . TGTGCCTGGAGCCCAAAGATTGGGGGGGGCAATCAGCCCCAGCATTTT CAWSPKIGGGNQPQHF
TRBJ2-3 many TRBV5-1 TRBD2 TGCGCCAGCAGCCCGGACCCCCTAGCGGGAGGTACAGATACGCAGTATTTT CASSPDPLAGGTDTQYF
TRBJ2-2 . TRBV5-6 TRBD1 TGTGCCAGCAGCTGGGACAGGGGTAACACCGGGGAGCTGTTTTTT CASSWDRGNTGELFF
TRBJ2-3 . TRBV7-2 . TGTGCCAGCAGCTTAACCACTACAGATACGCAGTATTTT CASSLTTTDTQYF
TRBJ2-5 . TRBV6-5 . TGTGCCAGCAGTTTACTGGACCCTAGGGAGACCCAGTACTTC CASSLLDPRETQYF
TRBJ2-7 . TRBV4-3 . TGCGCCAGCAGCCGTATGCTATTGGCAGCCCACGAGCAGTACTTC CASSRMLLAAHEQYF
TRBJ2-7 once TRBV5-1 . TGCGCCAGCAGTATGGTGGGGGATAAACTCTACGAGCAGTACTTC CASSMVGDKLYEQYF
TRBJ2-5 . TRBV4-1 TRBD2 TGCGCCAGCAGCCAAGCCCGGACTAGCGGGATATACGGCCAAGAGACCCAGTACTTC CASSQARTSGIYGQETQYF
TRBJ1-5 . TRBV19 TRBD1 TGTGCCAGTAGTGTCTTGCTGGGACAGGCATATAGCAATCAGCCCCAGCATTTT CASSVLLGQAYSNQPQHF
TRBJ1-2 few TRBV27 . TGTGCCAGCAGCCCTGCTGGTGGCTACACCTTC CASSPAGGYTF
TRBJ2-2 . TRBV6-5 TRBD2 TGTGCCAGCAGCCAAGCGGGGGCGAACACCGGGGAGCTGTTTTTT CASSQAGANTGELFF
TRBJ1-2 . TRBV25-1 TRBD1 TGTGCCAGCACAACAGGGGCTTTTGGCTACACCTTC CASTTGAFGYTF
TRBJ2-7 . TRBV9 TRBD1 TGTGCCAGCAGCGTAGTTACTGACAGGGGGCGTCACGAGCAGTACTTC CASSVVTDRGRHEQYF
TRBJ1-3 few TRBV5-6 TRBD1 TGTGCCAGCAGCTTGAATAGCTGGACAGGGGCTGGAAACACCATATATTTT CASSLNSWTGAGNTIYF
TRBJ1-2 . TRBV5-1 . TGCGCCAGCAGCTTGGAGGGATCCGTCTATGGCTACACCTTC CASSLEGSVYGYTF
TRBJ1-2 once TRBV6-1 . TGTGCCAGCAGGCAATTTCAGGGGTCCTATGGCTACACCTTC CASRQFQGSYGYTF
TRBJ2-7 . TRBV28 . TGTGCCAGCAGCATTAGGGTGATGGCAGGTGGGTCCCGCGAGCAGTACTTC CASSIRVMAGGSREQYF
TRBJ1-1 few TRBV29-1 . TGCAGCGTTGAACAAGGGACGACTGAAGCTTTCTTT CSVEQGTTEAFF